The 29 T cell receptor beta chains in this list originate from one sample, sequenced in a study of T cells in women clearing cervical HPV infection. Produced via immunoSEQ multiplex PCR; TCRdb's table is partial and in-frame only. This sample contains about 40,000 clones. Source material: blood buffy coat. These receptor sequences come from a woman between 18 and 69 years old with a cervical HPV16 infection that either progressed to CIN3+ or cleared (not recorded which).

CDR3 amino acids: CSARVTSGGEQFF. The DNA read from the CDR3 is TGCAGTGCTAGAGTTACTAGCGGGGGTGAG. The chain is built from TRBV20-1 and TRBJ2-1; 11 bases agree with TRBD2. The CDR3 end is not reached by the read, which stops 3 residues before it; the germline J gene fills it in. The CDR3 extends over 13 amino acids. J was trimmed by 9 bases and V by 1 base; bases with no gene match: 2. Germline loops: CDR1 DFQATT, CDR2 SNEGSKA (reference sequence).

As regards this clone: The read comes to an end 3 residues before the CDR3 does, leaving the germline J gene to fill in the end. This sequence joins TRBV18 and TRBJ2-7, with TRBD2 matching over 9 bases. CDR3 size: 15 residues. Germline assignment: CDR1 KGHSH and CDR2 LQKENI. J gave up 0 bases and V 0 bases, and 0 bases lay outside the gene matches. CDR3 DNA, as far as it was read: TGTGCCAGCTCACCACCTAGCGGGAGCTCCTACGAG. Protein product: CASSPPSGSSYE. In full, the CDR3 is CASSPPSGSSYEQYF.

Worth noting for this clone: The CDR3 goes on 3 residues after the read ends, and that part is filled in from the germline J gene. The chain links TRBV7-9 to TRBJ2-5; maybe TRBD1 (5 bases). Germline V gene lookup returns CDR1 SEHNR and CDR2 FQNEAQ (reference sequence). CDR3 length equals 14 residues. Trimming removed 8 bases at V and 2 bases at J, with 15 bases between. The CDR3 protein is CASLKGYLQETQYF. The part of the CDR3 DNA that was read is TGTGCCAGCCTGAAGGGGTATCTTCAAGAGACC.

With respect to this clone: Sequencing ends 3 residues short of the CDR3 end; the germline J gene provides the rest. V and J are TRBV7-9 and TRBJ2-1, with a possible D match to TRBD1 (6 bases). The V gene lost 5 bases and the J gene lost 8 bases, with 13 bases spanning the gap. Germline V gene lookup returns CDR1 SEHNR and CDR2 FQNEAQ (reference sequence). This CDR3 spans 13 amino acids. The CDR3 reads CASSPKRGYEQFF. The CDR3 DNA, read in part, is TGTGCCAGCAGCCCTAAGAGGGGGTATGAG.

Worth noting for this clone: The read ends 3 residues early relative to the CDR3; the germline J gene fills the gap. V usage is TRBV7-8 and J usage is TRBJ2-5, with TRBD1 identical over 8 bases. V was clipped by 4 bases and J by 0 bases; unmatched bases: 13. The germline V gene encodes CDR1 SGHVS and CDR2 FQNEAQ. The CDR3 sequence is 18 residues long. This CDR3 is CASSYPLDRVPYQETQYF. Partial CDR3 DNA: TGTGCCAGCAGCTACCCCCTGGACAGGGTCCCGTACCAAGAGACC.

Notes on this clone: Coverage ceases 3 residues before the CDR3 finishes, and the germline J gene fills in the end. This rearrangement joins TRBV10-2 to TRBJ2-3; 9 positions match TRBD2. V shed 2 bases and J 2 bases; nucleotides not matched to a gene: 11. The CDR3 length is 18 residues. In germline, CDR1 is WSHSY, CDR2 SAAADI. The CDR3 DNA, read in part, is TGCGCCAGCAGTGAGGGGGGAGGGCTAGCGGGGTACACAGATACG. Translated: CASSEGGGLAGYTDT. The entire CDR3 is CASSEGGGLAGYTDTQYF.

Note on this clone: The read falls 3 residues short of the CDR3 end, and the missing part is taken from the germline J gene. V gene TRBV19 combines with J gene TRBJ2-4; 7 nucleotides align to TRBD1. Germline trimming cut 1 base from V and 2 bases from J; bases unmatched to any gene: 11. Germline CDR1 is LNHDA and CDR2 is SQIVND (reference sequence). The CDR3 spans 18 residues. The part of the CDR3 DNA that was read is TGTGCCAGTAGTATAGGACAGGGCGATAGCTTAACCAAAAACATT. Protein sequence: CASSIGQGDSLTKNI. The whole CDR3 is CASSIGQGDSLTKNIQYF.

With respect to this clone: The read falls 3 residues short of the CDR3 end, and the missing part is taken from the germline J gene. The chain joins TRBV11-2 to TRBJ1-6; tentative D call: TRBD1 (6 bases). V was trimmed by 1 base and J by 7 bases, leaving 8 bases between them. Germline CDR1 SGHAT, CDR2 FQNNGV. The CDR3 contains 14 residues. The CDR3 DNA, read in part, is TGTGCCAGCAGCTTAGGGACAGAGAATTCACCC. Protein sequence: CASSLGTENSP. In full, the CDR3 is CASSLGTENSPLHF.

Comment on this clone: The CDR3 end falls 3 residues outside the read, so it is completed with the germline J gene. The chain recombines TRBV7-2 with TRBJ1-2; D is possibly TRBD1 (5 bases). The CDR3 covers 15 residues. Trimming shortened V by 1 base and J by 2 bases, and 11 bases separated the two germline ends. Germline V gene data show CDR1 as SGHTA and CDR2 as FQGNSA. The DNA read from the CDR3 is TGTGCCAGCAGCTTAGTATTTCAGGGAAACTATGGC. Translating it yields CASSLVFQGNYG. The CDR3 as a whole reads CASSLVFQGNYGYTF.

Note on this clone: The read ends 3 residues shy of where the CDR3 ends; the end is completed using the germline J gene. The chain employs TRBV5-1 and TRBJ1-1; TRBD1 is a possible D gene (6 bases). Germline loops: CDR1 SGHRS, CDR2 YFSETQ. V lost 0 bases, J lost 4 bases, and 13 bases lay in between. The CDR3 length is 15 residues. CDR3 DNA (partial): TGCGCCAGCAGCTTGGACGACAGGTTCTCCACTGAA. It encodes CASSLDDRFSTE. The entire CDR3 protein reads CASSLDDRFSTEAFF.

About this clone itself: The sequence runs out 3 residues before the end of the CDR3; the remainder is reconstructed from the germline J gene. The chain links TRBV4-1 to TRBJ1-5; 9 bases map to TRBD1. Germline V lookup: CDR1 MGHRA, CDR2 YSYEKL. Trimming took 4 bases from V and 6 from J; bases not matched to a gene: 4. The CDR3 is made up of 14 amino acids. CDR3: CASSLGQGTQPQHF. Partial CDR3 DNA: TGCGCCAGCAGCCTCGGACAGGGGACTCAGCCC.

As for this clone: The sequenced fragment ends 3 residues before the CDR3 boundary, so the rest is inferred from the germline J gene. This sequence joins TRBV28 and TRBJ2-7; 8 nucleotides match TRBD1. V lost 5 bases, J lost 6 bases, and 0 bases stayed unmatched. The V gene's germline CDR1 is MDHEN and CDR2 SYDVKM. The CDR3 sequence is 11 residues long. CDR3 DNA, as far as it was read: TGTGCCAGCAGTACAGGGGGCGAG. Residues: CASSTGGE. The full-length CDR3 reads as CASSTGGEQYF.

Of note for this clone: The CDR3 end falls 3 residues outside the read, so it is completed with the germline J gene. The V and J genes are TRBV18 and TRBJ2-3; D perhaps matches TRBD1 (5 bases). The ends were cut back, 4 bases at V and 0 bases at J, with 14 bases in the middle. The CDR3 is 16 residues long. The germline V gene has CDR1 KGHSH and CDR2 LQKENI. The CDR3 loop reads CASSQTQGKSTDTQYF. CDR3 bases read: TGTGCCAGCTCACAAACCCAGGGAAAAAGCACAGATACG.

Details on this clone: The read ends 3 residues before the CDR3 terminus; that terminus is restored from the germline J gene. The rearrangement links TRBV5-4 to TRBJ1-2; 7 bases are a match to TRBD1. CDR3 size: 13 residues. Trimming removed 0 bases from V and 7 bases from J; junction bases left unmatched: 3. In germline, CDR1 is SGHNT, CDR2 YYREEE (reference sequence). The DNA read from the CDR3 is TGTGCCAGCAGCTTGGACAGGGGTGTTGGC. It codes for CASSLDRGVG. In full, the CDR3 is CASSLDRGVGYTF.

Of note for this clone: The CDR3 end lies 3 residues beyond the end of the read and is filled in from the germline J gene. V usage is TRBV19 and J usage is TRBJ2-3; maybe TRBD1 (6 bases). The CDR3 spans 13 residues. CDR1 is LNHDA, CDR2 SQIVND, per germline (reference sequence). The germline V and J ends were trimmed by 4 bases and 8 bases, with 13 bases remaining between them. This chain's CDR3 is CASSKTSGVTQYF. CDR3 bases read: TGTGCCAGTAGTAAAACCTCAGGGGTTACG.

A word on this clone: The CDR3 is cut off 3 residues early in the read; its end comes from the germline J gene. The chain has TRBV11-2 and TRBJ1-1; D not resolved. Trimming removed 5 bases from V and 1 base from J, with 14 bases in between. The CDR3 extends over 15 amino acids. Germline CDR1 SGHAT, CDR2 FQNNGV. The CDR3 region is CASSPNRDSNTEAFF. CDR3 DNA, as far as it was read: TGTGCCAGCAGCCCCAACAGAGATTCGAACACTGAA. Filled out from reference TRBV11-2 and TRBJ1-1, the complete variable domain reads EAGVAQSPRYKIIEKRQSVAFWCNPISGHATLYWYQQILGQGPKLLIQFQNNGVVDDSQLPKDRFSAERLKGVDSTLKIQPAKLEDSAVYLCASSPNRDSNTEAFFGQGTRLTVV.

Partial CDR3 DNA: TGCGCCAGCGCCTCTAGCGGGGGGTCAGATACG. The encoded protein is CASASSGGSDT. The full-length CDR3 reads as CASASSGGSDTQYF. V and J are TRBV5-1 and TRBJ2-3; 11 positions agree with TRBD2. The read finishes 3 residues shy of the CDR3 end, and the germline J gene is used to complete it. Germline CDR1 and CDR2: SGHRS and YFSETQ. The V gene end was trimmed by 7 bases and the J gene end by 4 bases; junction bases not matched to a gene: 5. This CDR3 is 14 amino acids long.

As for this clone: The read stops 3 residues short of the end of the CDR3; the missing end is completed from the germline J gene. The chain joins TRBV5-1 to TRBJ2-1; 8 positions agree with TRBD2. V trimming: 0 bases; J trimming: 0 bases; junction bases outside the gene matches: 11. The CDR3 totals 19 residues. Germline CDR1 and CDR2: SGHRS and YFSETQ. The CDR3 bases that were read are TGCGCCAGCAGCTTGGCCCTAGCGGGTCCTGATAGCTCCTACAATGAG. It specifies CASSLALAGPDSSYNE. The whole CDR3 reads CASSLALAGPDSSYNEQFF.

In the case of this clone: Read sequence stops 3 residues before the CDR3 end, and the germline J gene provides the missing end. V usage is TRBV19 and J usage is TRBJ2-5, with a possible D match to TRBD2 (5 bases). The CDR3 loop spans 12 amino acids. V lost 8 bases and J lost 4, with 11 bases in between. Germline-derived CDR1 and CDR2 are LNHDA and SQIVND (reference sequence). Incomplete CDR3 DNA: TGTGCCAGTCGTTCGAGCGGAGAGACC. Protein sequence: CASRSSGET. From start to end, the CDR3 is CASRSSGETQYF. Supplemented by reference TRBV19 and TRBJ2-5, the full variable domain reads DGGITQSPKYLFRKEGQNVTLSCEQNLNHDAMYWYRQDPGQGLRLIYYSQIVNDFQKGDIAEGYSVSREKKESFPLTVTSAQKNPTAFYLCASRSSGETQYFGPGTRLLVL.

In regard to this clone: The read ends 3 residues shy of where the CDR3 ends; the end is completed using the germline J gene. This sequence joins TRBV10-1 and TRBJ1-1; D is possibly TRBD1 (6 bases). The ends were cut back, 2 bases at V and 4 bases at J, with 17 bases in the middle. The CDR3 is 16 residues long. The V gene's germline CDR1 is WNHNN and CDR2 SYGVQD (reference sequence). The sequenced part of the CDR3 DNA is TGCGCCAGCAGTGAGAGTCTCGGCGGCAGGGGCACTGAA. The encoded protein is CASSESLGGRGTE. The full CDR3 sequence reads CASSESLGGRGTEAFF.

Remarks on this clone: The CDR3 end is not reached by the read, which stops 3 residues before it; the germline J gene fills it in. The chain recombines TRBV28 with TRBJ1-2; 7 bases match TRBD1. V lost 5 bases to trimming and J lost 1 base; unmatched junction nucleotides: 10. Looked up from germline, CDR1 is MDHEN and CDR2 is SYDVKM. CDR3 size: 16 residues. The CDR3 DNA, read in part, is TGTGCCAGCAGTATTGGACAGGTTGCCTTTAACTATGGC. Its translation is CASSIGQVAFNYG. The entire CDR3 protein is CASSIGQVAFNYGYTF.

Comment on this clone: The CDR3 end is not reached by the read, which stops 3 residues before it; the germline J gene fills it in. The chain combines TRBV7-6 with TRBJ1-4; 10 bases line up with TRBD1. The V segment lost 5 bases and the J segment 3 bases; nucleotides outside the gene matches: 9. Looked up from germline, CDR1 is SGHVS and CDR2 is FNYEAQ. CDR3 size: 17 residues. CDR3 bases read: TGTGCCAGCAGCCAGACAGGGGGCTTAGTATCTAATGAAAAA. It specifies CASSQTGGLVSNEK. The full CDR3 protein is CASSQTGGLVSNEKLFF.

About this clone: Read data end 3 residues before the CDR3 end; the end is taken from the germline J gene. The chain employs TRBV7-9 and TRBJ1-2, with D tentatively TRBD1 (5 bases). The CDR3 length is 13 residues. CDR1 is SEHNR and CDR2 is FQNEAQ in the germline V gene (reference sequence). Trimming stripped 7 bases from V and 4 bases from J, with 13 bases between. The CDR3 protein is CASTHDSGYGYTF. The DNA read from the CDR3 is TGTGCCAGCACCCACGACAGTGGCTATGGC.

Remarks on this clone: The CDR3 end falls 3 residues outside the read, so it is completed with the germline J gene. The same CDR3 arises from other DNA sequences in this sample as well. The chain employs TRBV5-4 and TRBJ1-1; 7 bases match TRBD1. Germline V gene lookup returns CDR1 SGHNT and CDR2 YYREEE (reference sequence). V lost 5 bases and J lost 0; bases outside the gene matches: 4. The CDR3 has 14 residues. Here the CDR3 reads CASSRGQMNTEAFF. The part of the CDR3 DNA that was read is TGTGCCAGCAGTCGGGGACAGATGAACACTGAA.

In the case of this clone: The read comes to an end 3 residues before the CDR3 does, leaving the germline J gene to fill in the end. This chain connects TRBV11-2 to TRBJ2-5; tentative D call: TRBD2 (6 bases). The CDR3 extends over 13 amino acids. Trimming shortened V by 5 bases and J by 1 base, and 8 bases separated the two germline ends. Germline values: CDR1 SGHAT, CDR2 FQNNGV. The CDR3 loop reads CASSRDFQETQYF. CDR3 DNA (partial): TGTGCCAGCAGCCGGGACTTCCAAGAGACC.

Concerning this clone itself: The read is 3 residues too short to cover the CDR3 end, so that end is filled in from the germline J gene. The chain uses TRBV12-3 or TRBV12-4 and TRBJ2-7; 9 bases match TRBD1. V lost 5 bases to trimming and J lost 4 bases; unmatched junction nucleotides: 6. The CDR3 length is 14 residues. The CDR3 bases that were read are TGTGCCAGCAGTCCAACAGGGGGCTGGTACGAG. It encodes CASSPTGGWYE. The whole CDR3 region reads CASSPTGGWYEQYF.

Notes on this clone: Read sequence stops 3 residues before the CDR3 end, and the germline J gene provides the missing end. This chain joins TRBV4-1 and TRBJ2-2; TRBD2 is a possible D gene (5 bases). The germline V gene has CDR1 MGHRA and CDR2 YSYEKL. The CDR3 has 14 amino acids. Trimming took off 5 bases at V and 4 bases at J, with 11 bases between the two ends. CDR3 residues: CASSFSAPTGELFF. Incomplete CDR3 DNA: TGCGCCAGCAGCTTTAGCGCGCCCACCGGGGAG.

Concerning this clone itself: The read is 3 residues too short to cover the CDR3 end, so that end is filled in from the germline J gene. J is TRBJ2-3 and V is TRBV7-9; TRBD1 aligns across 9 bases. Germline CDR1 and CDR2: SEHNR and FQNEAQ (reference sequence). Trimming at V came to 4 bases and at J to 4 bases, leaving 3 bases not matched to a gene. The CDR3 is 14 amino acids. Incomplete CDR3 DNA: TGTGCCAGCAGCTCAAGACAGGGGGCAGATACG. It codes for CASSSRQGADT. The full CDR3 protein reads CASSSRQGADTQYF.

CDR3 amino acids: CSARRPPHNEQFF. CDR3 DNA, as far as it was read: TGCAGTGCTAGAAGGCCTCCCCACAATGAG. The chain couples TRBV20-1 to TRBJ2-1; D gene unclear. The DNA ends 3 residues before the CDR3 does, and the rest of the CDR3 is filled in from the germline J gene. The CDR3 length is 13 residues. Germline CDR1 DFQATT, CDR2 SNEGSKA (reference sequence). Trimming removed 2 bases from V and 5 bases from J, with 10 bases in between.